This passage covers 22 T cell receptor beta chains from one sample sequenced in a study of circulating CD8 cells and anti-PD-1 response in melanoma. The QIAseq Immune Repertoire TCR panel built the libraries from around 15 ng of total RNA. TCRdb reanalysed the reads using MiXCR and keeps one entry per CDR3 protein. This sample has more than 850 distinct CDR3 sequences, with roughly 8.8% found just once. Live CD3+CD8+TCRalphabeta+ cells were sorted into four subsets by PD-1 and/or TIGIT. This specimen was CD8+ T cells from PBMCs, taken at baseline or after one month of anti-PD-1 therapy (not recorded which). All receptors derive from a human donor with melanoma.

Only a few counts were recorded for this clonotype. V and J are TRBV19 and TRBJ2-7, with D maybe TRBD2 (5 bases). CDR3 length: 14 residues. Germline V CDR1 and CDR2: LNHDA, SQIVND (reference sequence). V lost 5 bases and J lost 1, with 12 bases in between. The CDR3 DNA sequence: TGTGCCAGTAGTCCCACTGGCGGGTCCTACGAGCAGTACTTC. This encodes CASSPTGGSYEQYF.

By frequency in the sample, this clonotype is large (0.1 to 1%). This chain connects TRBV27 to TRBJ1-5, with 9 bases aligning to TRBD1. The CDR3 is 19 amino acids. The germline CDR1 and CDR2 sequences are MNHEY and SMNVEV (reference sequence). V dropped 6 bases and J dropped 2; count of bases not matched to a gene: 17. The CDR3 here is CASSPHVRRQGGRNQPQHF. CDR3 coding DNA: TGTGCCAGCAGCCCGCATGTCCGCCGACAGGGGGGCCGCAATCAGCCCCAGCATTTT.

By its share, this clonotype is medium-sized. The chain employs TRBV19 and TRBJ2-1; the match to TRBD2 covers 15 bases. Per the germline V gene, CDR1 is LNHDA and CDR2 is SQIVND (reference sequence). Unmatched junction bases numbered 5, after V lost 7 bases and J lost 7 bases. The CDR3 runs 15 residues. CDR3 amino acids: CASTPGLAGGNEQFF. As DNA, the CDR3 is TGTGCCAGTACCCCCGGACTAGCGGGAGGGAATGAGCAGTTCTTC.

This clonotype ranks as large. V gene TRBV14 combines with J gene TRBJ2-1; D is uncertain. CDR1 is SGHDN and CDR2 is FVKESK in the germline V gene. V gave up 6 bases and J gave up 0 bases, with 6 bases separating them. The CDR3 totals 13 residues. CDR3 in amino acids: CASSRSSYNEQFF. CDR3 sequence (DNA): TGTGCCAGCAGTCGGAGCTCCTACAATGAGCAGTTCTTC. Combining the CDR3 with reference TRBV14 and TRBJ2-1 gives the whole variable domain EAGVTQFPSHSVIEKGQTVTLRCDPISGHDNLYWYRRVMGKEIKFLLHFVKESKQDESGMPNNRFLAERTGGTYSTLKVQPAELEDSGVYFCASSRSSYNEQFFGPGTRLTVL.

By share, this clonotype ranks as medium-sized. This chain links TRBV10-3 with TRBJ2-1; D tentatively fits TRBD1 or TRBD2 (5 bases each). V was trimmed by 5 bases and J by 6 bases, leaving 11 bases between them. This CDR3 is 13 amino acids long. From germline, CDR1 is ENHRY and CDR2 SYGVKD. This chain's CDR3 is CAISQGEVNEQFF. The DNA of the CDR3 is TGTGCCATCAGTCAGGGAGAAGTCAATGAGCAGTTCTTC.

By frequency in the sample, this clonotype is medium-sized. This chain links TRBV7-3 with TRBJ2-5; D possibly matches TRBD1 or TRBD2 (6 bases each). The CDR3 sequence is 16 residues long. Trimming removed 5 bases at V and 3 bases at J, with 19 bases between. Germline V gene data show CDR1 as SGHTA and CDR2 as FQGTGA. This CDR3 is CASSQNPGGHEETQYF. CDR3 bases: TGTGCCAGCAGCCAAAACCCCGGGGGACATGAAGAGACCCAGTACTTC.

As for this clonotype: A junction boundary mismatches the germline segment, possibly from a read error. J is TRBJ1-4 and V is TRBV19; D is perhaps TRBD1 (6 bases). CDR1 is LNHDA, CDR2 SQIVND, per germline (reference sequence). The CDR3 spans 18 residues. Written as DNA, the CDR3 is TGTGCCAGTAGTCACCGGGACACCTTGGGTGCAACTAATGAAAAACTGTTCTTT. Translation gives CASSHRDTLGATNEKLFF. The full variable domain, rest sourced from reference TRBV19 and TRBJ1-4, is DGGITQSPKYLFRKEGQNVTLSCEQNLNHDAMYWYRQDPGQGLRLIYYSQIVNDFQKGDIAEGYSVSREKKESFPLTVTSAQKNPTAFYLCASSHRDTLGATNEKLFFGSGTQLSVL.

This clonotype is categorized as large. V is TRBV24-1 and J is TRBJ2-1; no clear D. In germline, CDR1 is KGHDR, CDR2 SFDVKD. The length of the CDR3 is 11 residues. Trimming cost V 8 bases and J 6 bases, with 7 bases left between them. The CDR3 reads CATKQGNEQFF. In nucleotides, the CDR3 is TGTGCCACCAAACAAGGCAATGAGCAGTTCTTC.

The V call is TRBV30, the J call TRBJ1-2; D is unresolved. Trimming pared 4 bases from V and 0 bases from J, leaving 3 bases between. CDR3 length: 11 residues. Germline V lookup: CDR1 GTSNPN, CDR2 SVGIG (reference sequence). The CDR3 protein is CAWTANYGYTF. DNA of the CDR3: TGTGCCTGGACCGCTAACTATGGCTACACCTTC.

This clonotype is deemed large. V is TRBV19 and J is TRBJ1-6; 7 nucleotides match TRBD1. V trimming: 0 bases; J trimming: 5 bases; junction bases outside the gene matches: 7. Germline V gene sequence: CDR1 LNHDA, CDR2 SQIVND (reference sequence). The CDR3 has 17 residues. CDR3 in amino acids: CASSIDLTGAHNSPLHF. CDR3 nucleotide sequence: TGTGCCAGTAGTATAGACCTTACAGGGGCTCATAATTCACCCCTCCACTTT.

This clonotype was seen more than once but under ten times. The chain employs TRBV19 and TRBJ1-5; D gene unclear. The CDR3 is 14 amino acids. Trimming left V 3 bases short and J 4 bases short, with 10 bases between. The V gene's germline CDR1 is LNHDA and CDR2 SQIVND (reference sequence). CDR3 loop: CASSIFGENQPQHF. CDR3 DNA: TGTGCCAGTAGTATCTTCGGCGAAAATCAGCCCCAGCATTTT. Looking up the rest from reference TRBV19 and TRBJ1-5 gives the full variable domain: DGGITQSPKYLFRKEGQNVTLSCEQNLNHDAMYWYRQDPGQGLRLIYYSQIVNDFQKGDIAEGYSVSREKKESFPLTVTSAQKNPTAFYLCASSIFGENQPQHFGDGTRLSIL.

This clonotype is medium-sized in the sample. V and J are TRBV29-1 and TRBJ2-7, with TRBD1 identical over 7 bases. The CDR3 has 15 amino acids. From germline, CDR1 is SQVTM and CDR2 ANQGSEA. With V trimmed by 1 base and J by 0 bases, 6 bases remained unmatched. CDR3 region: CSVEGGQDGSYEQYF. The CDR3 DNA sequence: TGCAGCGTTGAAGGCGGACAGGACGGCTCCTACGAGCAGTACTTC.

This clonotype is large (0.1 to 1%) by share. The chain employs TRBV28 and TRBJ1-2, with D unresolved. Trimming left V 7 bases short and J 2 bases short, with 14 bases between. Germline V gene lookup returns CDR1 MDHEN and CDR2 SYDVKM. This CDR3 has 14 residues. This CDR3 reads CASNLEVENYGYTF. The CDR3 DNA is TGTGCCAGCAACTTGGAGGTTGAGAACTATGGCTACACCTTC.

This clonotype is deemed medium-sized. The rearrangement joins TRBV27 to TRBJ2-2; D possibly corresponds to TRBD1 (5 bases). V lost 6 bases to trimming and J lost 7 bases, with 18 bases between them. The CDR3 extends over 15 amino acids. CDR1 MNHEY and CDR2 SMNVEV come from the germline V gene (reference sequence). The CDR3 DNA sequence: TGTGCCAGCAGCGTACAAGGGGCAGGGTTCGGGGAGCTGTTTTTT. Translating it yields CASSVQGAGFGELFF.

This clonotype is labeled as large. The chain combines TRBV4-1 with TRBJ2-7; 9 nucleotides agree with TRBD1. CDR1 is MGHRA and CDR2 is YSYEKL in the germline V gene. The CDR3 runs to 15 residues. J gave up 2 bases and V 1 base, and 3 bases lay outside the gene matches. CDR3 in DNA: TGCGCCAGCAGCCAAGGACAGGGGGACACCTACGAGCAGTACTTC. Translating gives CASSQGQGDTYEQYF.

This clonotype rates as large (0.1 to 1%). This chain uses TRBV19 with TRBJ2-5; 7 bases are a match to TRBD2. Germline V gene lookup returns CDR1 LNHDA and CDR2 SQIVND (reference sequence). The CDR3 consists of 16 residues. V trimming: 5 bases; J trimming: 2 bases; junction bases outside the gene matches: 11. CDR3 in amino acids: CASSARLAGVQETQYF. CDR3 DNA: TGTGCCAGTAGTGCGCGCCTCGCGGGGGTGCAAGAGACCCAGTACTTC. Based on the CDR3 plus reference TRBV19 and TRBJ2-5, the full variable domain is DGGITQSPKYLFRKEGQNVTLSCEQNLNHDAMYWYRQDPGQGLRLIYYSQIVNDFQKGDIAEGYSVSREKKESFPLTVTSAQKNPTAFYLCASSARLAGVQETQYFGPGTRLLVL.

This clonotype is classed as medium-sized. The chain has TRBV27 and TRBJ2-1; D tentatively fits TRBD1 or TRBD2 (6 bases each). The CDR3 sequence is 14 residues long. Trimming removed 8 bases at V and 1 base at J, with 12 bases between. Germline V lookup: CDR1 MNHEY, CDR2 SMNVEV (reference sequence). CDR3 amino acids: CASGPGASYNEQFF. The DNA for the CDR3 is TGTGCCAGCGGGCCGGGGGCTTCCTACAATGAGCAGTTCTTC.

Relative to its sample, this clonotype is large. The J gene is TRBJ2-1, the V gene TRBV5-6; D call uncertain. Germline CDR1 reads SGHDT; CDR2 reads YYEEEE. V lost 1 base and J 6 bases, leaving 2 bases between the germline ends. The CDR3 is 11 residues long. CDR3 in DNA: TGTGCCAGCAGCTTGAGCAATGAGCAGTTCTTC. It encodes CASSLSNEQFF. Combining the CDR3 with reference TRBV5-6 and TRBJ2-1 gives the whole variable domain DAGVTQSPTHLIKTRGQQVTLRCSPKSGHDTVSWYQQALGQGPQFIFQYYEEEERQRGNFPDRFSGHQFPNYSSELNVNALLLGDSALYLCASSLSNEQFFGPGTRLTVL.

This rearrangement joins TRBV19 to TRBJ1-5; D might be TRBD1 (5 bases). CDR1 and CDR2 from the germline V gene are LNHDA and SQIVND (reference sequence). The V and J ends lost 2 bases and 2 bases respectively, with 7 bases between them. This CDR3 has 14 amino acids. CDR3 sequence reads: CASSIQGGNQPQHF. CDR3 DNA sequence: TGTGCCAGTAGTATACAGGGTGGCAATCAGCCCCAGCATTTT.

This clonotype ranks as large. The gene calls are TRBV29-1 and TRBJ2-3; TRBD2 agrees at 9 bases. V gave up 4 bases and J gave up 6 bases; unmatched junction bases: 5. CDR3 length: 13 residues. In germline, CDR1 is SQVTM, CDR2 ANQGSEA. CDR3 sequence reads: CSVASGVVDTQYF. DNA for the CDR3: TGCAGCGTTGCTAGCGGGGTAGTGGATACGCAGTATTTT.

This clonotype is judged large (0.1 to 1%). The chain links TRBV2 to TRBJ2-7; D call uncertain. The V and J ends lost 5 bases and 1 base respectively, with 9 bases between them. The germline V gene has CDR1 SNHLY and CDR2 FYNNEI. This CDR3 comprises 13 residues. CDR3 DNA sequence: TGTGCCAGCAGTAAGGACGGGTCCTACGAGCAGTACTTC. This sequence encodes CASSKDGSYEQYF. The variable domain in full, completed from reference TRBV2 and TRBJ2-7, reads EPEVTQTPSHQVTQMGQEVILRCVPISNHLYFYWYRQILGQKVEFLVSFYNNEISEKSEIFDDQFSVERPDGSNFTLKIRSTKLEDSAMYFCASSKDGSYEQYFGPGTRLTVT.

This clonotype counts as medium-sized. The chain carries TRBV12-3 or TRBV12-4 and TRBJ2-5, with a possible D match to TRBD1 (6 bases). The CDR3 length is 14 residues. The V end lost 4 bases, the J end lost 4 bases, and 13 bases lay between the germline ends. The CDR3 DNA is TGTGCCAGCAGTTCGCAAGGGGGATTAGAGACCCAGTACTTC. Encoded protein: CASSSQGGLETQYF.